These 21 T cell receptor beta chains share one sample of origin, sequenced in a study of blood T cell repertoires in COVID-19. TCRdb's copy holds only in-frame clones and misses some; the assay was immunoSEQ multiplex PCR. The data contain 250,000 or so clones, roughly 88% of them singletons. The sequenced sample was PBMCs or T cells enriched from blood (not recorded which). Receptors originate from a woman in her twenties or thirties who had been exposed to COVID-19.

CDR3 nucleotides: TGTGCCAGCAGCCTCAGCGCTAGCTCCTACAATGAGCAGTTCTTC. This encodes CASSLSASSYNEQFF. This chain connects TRBV7-2 to TRBJ2-1; unclear D gene. Germline CDR1 SGHTA, CDR2 FQGNSA. The CDR3 length is 15 residues. Trimming took 5 bases from V and 0 from J, leaving 11 bases between them.

This rearrangement joins TRBV7-9 to TRBJ2-1, with D maybe TRBD1 (5 bases). This CDR3 is built from 13 residues. Per germline, CDR1 SEHNR and CDR2 FQNEAQ (reference sequence). The V gene lost 5 bases and the J gene lost 4 bases, with 9 bases spanning the gap. The CDR3 loop reads CASSLDRYNEQFF. The CDR3, as DNA: TGTGCCAGCAGCCTTGACAGATACAATGAGCAGTTCTTC.

The chain is built from TRBV30 and TRBJ2-7; unclear D gene. Trimming took 2 bases from V and 1 from J, leaving 12 bases between them. Germline loops: CDR1 GTSNPN, CDR2 SVGIG (reference sequence). CDR3 length equals 14 residues. Written as DNA, the CDR3 is TGTGCCTGGAGTTTGTTTTCACTGTCCTACGAGCAGTACTTC. It is translated as CAWSLFSLSYEQYF. Combining the CDR3 with reference TRBV30 and TRBJ2-7 gives the whole variable domain SQTIHQWPATLVQPVGSPLSLECTVEGTSNPNLYWYRQAAGRGLQLLFYSVGIGQISSEVPQNLSASRPQDRQFILSSKKLLLSDSGFYLCAWSLFSLSYEQYFGPGTRLTVT.

The CDR3 nucleotides read TGTGCCAGCAAAAATACAGGTCCCGATTCACCCCTCCACTTT. This sequence encodes CASKNTGPDSPLHF. The rearrangement joins TRBV6-4 to TRBJ1-6; maybe TRBD1 (5 bases). CDR1 MRHNA and CDR2 SNTAGT come from the germline V gene. The CDR3 spans 14 residues. V lost 7 bases to trimming and J lost 8 bases, with 15 bases between them.

This clone has just a few counts. The chain joins TRBV4-1 to TRBJ1-6; TRBD1 agrees at 9 bases. Per the germline V gene, CDR1 is MGHRA and CDR2 is YSYEKL. V was pared by 4 bases and J by 6 bases, with 13 bases of the junction left unmatched. The CDR3 consists of 18 residues. CDR3 sequence reads: CASSLINGTGPVNSPLHF. In DNA, the CDR3 is TGCGCCAGCAGCCTTATCAACGGGACAGGGCCGGTTAATTCACCCCTCCACTTT.

The chain has TRBV27 and TRBJ1-1, with a weak D call TRBD1 (5 bases). V shed 0 bases and J shed 9 bases, with 11 bases lying between them. This CDR3 has 13 residues. Looked up from germline, CDR1 is MNHEY and CDR2 is SMNVEV (reference sequence). CDR3 bases: TGTGCCAGCAGTTTATCGGTGGCAGGGCAAGCTTTCTTT. Its protein product is CASSLSVAGQAFF.

V gene TRBV7-4 combines with J gene TRBJ2-2; 9 bases agree with TRBD2. The CDR3 covers 16 residues. Trimming took 5 bases from V and 3 from J; bases not matched to a gene: 7. The germline CDR1 and CDR2 sequences are SGHVT and SQSDAQ. The CDR3 here is CASSPVAGDHTGELFF. The CDR3 coding sequence is TGTGCCAGCAGCCCCGTAGCGGGAGATCACACCGGGGAGCTGTTTTTT.

The chain combines TRBV19 with TRBJ2-7; tentative D call: TRBD2 (6 bases). This CDR3 has 13 residues. Germline V gene data show CDR1 as LNHDA and CDR2 as SQIVND (reference sequence). With 6 bases removed from V and 3 bases from J, the gap between germline ends came to 12 bases. In DNA form, the CDR3 reads TGTGCCAGTAGCCTAGGGACTGGCTACGAGCAGTACTTC. Translated, it gives CASSLGTGYEQYF.

J is TRBJ1-5 and V is TRBV12-5; no reliable D call. Germline V lookup: CDR1 LGHNT, CDR2 FRNRAP. The CDR3 has 15 amino acids. Trimming removed 5 bases at V and 0 bases at J, with 11 bases between. The CDR3 protein is CASGLGPYSNQPQHF. CDR3 coding DNA: TGTGCTAGTGGTCTGGGCCCCTATAGCAATCAGCCCCAGCATTTT.

This clone was detected only a few times. The rearrangement joins TRBV2 to TRBJ1-4; possibly TRBD1 for D (5 bases). The CDR3 length is 14 residues. The germline V and J ends were trimmed by 2 bases and 11 bases, with 15 bases remaining between them. CDR1 is SNHLY, CDR2 FYNNEI, per germline. The CDR3 protein is CASSEQAGAVKLFF. Here the CDR3 DNA reads TGTGCCAGCAGTGAACAGGCTGGGGCGGTGAAACTGTTTTTT.

The rearrangement joins TRBV3-1 (or the pseudogene TRBV3-2) to TRBJ1-5, with D possibly matching TRBD1 (6 bases). CDR1 LGHDT and CDR2 YNNKEL come from the germline V gene (reference sequence). Trimming took off 0 bases at V and 6 bases at J, with 9 bases between the two ends. CDR3 length: 14 amino acids. The CDR3 bases are TGTGCCAGCAGCCAAGACGCAGGGGTTCAGCCCCAGCATTTT. Encoded protein: CASSQDAGVQPQHF.

The CDR3 loop reads CASSGTGRNGYTF. The CDR3 region has the DNA TGTGCCAGTTCCGGGACAGGGAGAAATGGCTACACCTTC. The J gene is TRBJ1-2, the V gene TRBV19, with 9 bases lining up with TRBD1. Germline values: CDR1 LNHDA, CDR2 SQIVND (reference sequence). V was pared by 8 bases and J by 6 bases, with 7 bases of the junction left unmatched. The CDR3 is 13 residues long.

The J gene is TRBJ2-5, the V gene TRBV12-3 or TRBV12-4, with TRBD1 as a possible D gene (6 bases). The CDR3 consists of 13 residues. V lost 3 bases and J 2 bases, leaving 7 bases between the germline ends. The CDR3 protein is CASSFTGQETQYF. The DNA for the CDR3 is TGTGCCAGCAGTTTTACAGGGCAAGAGACCCAGTACTTC.

V and J are TRBV28 and TRBJ2-7; D is perhaps TRBD2 (5 bases). V gave up 6 bases and J gave up 2 bases, with 14 bases separating them. In germline, CDR1 is MDHEN, CDR2 SYDVKM. The CDR3 totals 14 residues. In nucleotides, the CDR3 is TGTGCCAGCAGGACCCCCCAAGCGGCCTACGAGCAGTACTTC. Translated: CASRTPQAAYEQYF.

The rearrangement links TRBV19 to TRBJ1-2; 8 bases match TRBD1. The CDR3 length is 16 residues. J was trimmed by 4 bases and V by 6 bases; bases with no gene match: 13. The germline V gene has CDR1 LNHDA and CDR2 SQIVND (reference sequence). CDR3: CASSVSGDRGTYGYTF. The DNA of the CDR3 is TGTGCCAGTAGCGTATCGGGCGACAGGGGAACCTATGGCTACACCTTC.

The rearrangement uses TRBV6-6 and TRBJ2-1, with D perhaps matching TRBD2 (5 bases). This CDR3 region has 15 residues. CDR1 and CDR2 (germline): MNHNY, SVGAGI (reference sequence). V was clipped by 6 bases and J by 4 bases, with 16 bases between them. The CDR3 reads CASSPTSAGYNEQFF. The CDR3 region has the DNA TGTGCCAGCAGCCCCACGTCTGCGGGTTACAATGAGCAGTTCTTC.

In this sample, this clone turned up a few times. The rearrangement joins TRBV21-1 to TRBJ2-7; the table names TRBD1, a call not compared with the DNA. TRBV21-1 is a known pseudogene. The CDR3 length is 14 residues. The CDR3 protein is CASDDRRITYEQYF. Here the CDR3 DNA reads TGTGCCAGCGACGACAGGAGAATTACCTACGAGCAGTACTTC.

The genes are TRBV10-3 and TRBJ2-7, with D perhaps matching TRBD2 (5 bases). In germline, CDR1 is ENHRY, CDR2 SYGVKD. The CDR3 has 15 residues. Trimming left V 0 bases short and J 5 bases short, with 14 bases between. The CDR3 bases are TGTGCCATCAGTGAGTCAGCGATGCAGCGGAACGAGCAGTACTTC. It is translated as CAISESAMQRNEQYF.

The gene calls are TRBV9 and TRBJ2-7; TRBD2 matches 10 bases. The CDR3 extends over 17 amino acids. Germline assignment: CDR1 SGDLS and CDR2 YYNGEE. V lost 1 base, J lost 4 bases, and 11 bases stayed unmatched. The CDR3 DNA follows: TGTGCCAGCAGCGTATGGACCCTAGCGGGAGATCGGTACGAGCAGTACTTC. Translation: CASSVWTLAGDRYEQYF.

The chain uses TRBV6-1 and TRBJ1-5; possibly TRBD1 for D (6 bases). V lost 0 bases and J lost 4, with 19 bases in between. Germline CDR1 MNHNS, CDR2 SASEGT. This CDR3 is built from 18 residues. CDR3 amino acids: CASSEAVAGSQGNQPQHF. CDR3 coding DNA: TGTGCCAGCAGTGAAGCAGTCGCAGGTTCACAGGGAAATCAGCCCCAGCATTTT.

V usage is TRBV5-4 and J usage is TRBJ2-7, with no clear D. The CDR3 length is 11 residues. The V and J ends lost 3 bases and 5 bases respectively, with 6 bases between them. Germline V gene lookup returns CDR1 SGHNT and CDR2 YYREEE (reference sequence). The CDR3 loop reads CASSSGDEQYF. CDR3 sequence (DNA): TGTGCCAGCAGCTCCGGAGACGAGCAGTACTTC.